The next 7 T cell receptor beta chains were all read from a single sample in a study of blood T cells in healthy people across ages. For the second PCR, which ran for about 6 to 11 cycles, a sample-barcoded 5' primer and a J-beta primer mix were used. TCRdb re-called the 5' RACE reads through MiXCR, storing one row per CDR3 protein. The sample holds about 1.4 million distinct CDR3 sequences, approximately 59% seen once. Input material: blood. Receptors were obtained from a man younger than 30 in good health.

The table lists this clonotype with many counts. This chain joins TRBV7-2 and TRBJ2-1; 12 nucleotides line up with TRBD2. Germline V CDR1 and CDR2: SGHTA, FQGNSA. This CDR3 contains 15 residues. V dropped 4 bases and J dropped 6; count of bases not matched to a gene: 4. The CDR3 is CASSSSGGAGNEQFF. The DNA of the CDR3 is TGTGCCAGCAGCTCTAGCGGGGGGGCTGGCAATGAGCAGTTCTTC.

This sequence joins TRBV4-3 and TRBJ2-1; D not certain. Trimming took off 3 bases at V and 8 bases at J, with 23 bases between the two ends. Per the germline V gene, CDR1 is LGHNA and CDR2 is YSLEER. The CDR3 extends over 17 amino acids. CDR3 sequence reads: CASSQNVPRFPNHEQFF. In DNA, the CDR3 is TGCGCCAGCAGCCAGAACGTCCCGCGCTTCCCCAACCATGAGCAGTTCTTC.

The rearrangement links TRBV28 to TRBJ2-3, with D perhaps matching TRBD1 (5 bases). Per the germline V gene, CDR1 is MDHEN and CDR2 is SYDVKM. This CDR3 comprises 16 residues. The V end was cut by 8 bases, the J end by 0 bases, with 18 bases between. CDR3 nucleotide sequence: TGTGCCAGCTCCGACCCGCAGGGAATAAGCACAGATACGCAGTATTTT. It specifies CASSDPQGISTDTQYF.

The gene calls are TRBV7-9 and TRBJ1-2; 8 bases line up with TRBD1. Germline CDR1 and CDR2: SEHNR and FQNEAQ (reference sequence). V trimming: 6 bases; J trimming: 5 bases; junction bases outside the gene matches: 11. The length of the CDR3 is 15 residues. The CDR3 sequence is CASSLRDRQFYGYTF. Here the CDR3 DNA reads TGTGCCAGCAGTCTGCGGGACAGGCAGTTTTATGGCTACACCTTC. Full variable domain (outside the CDR3, taken from reference TRBV7-9 and TRBJ1-2): DTGVSQNPRHKITKRGQNVTFRCDPISEHNRLYWYRQTLGQGPEFLTYFQNEAQLEKSRLLSDRFSAERPKGSFSTLEIQRTEQGDSAMYLCASSLRDRQFYGYTFGSGTRLTVV.

The chain joins TRBV3-1 to TRBJ1-2; the D gene is possibly TRBD1 (6 bases). V shed 1 base and J shed 2 bases, with 14 bases lying between them. The CDR3 length is 16 residues. Germline lookup yields CDR1 LGHDT and CDR2 YNNKEL (reference sequence). In DNA form, the CDR3 reads TGTGCCAGCAGCCAAGGCCCACGGACAGCAAACTATGGCTACACCTTC. Translating gives CASSQGPRTANYGYTF. The full variable domain, with the rest looked up from reference TRBV3-1 and TRBJ1-2, is DTAVSQTPKYLVTQMGNDKSIKCEQNLGHDTMYWYKQDSKKFLKIMFSYNNKELIINETVPNRFSPKSPDKAHLNLHINSLELGDSAVYFCASSQGPRTANYGYTFGSGTRLTVV.

The chain employs TRBV12-3 or TRBV12-4 and TRBJ2-1, with D possibly matching TRBD1 (5 bases). The J call may be in error: the DNA end matches TRBJ2-7 better. The CDR3 is 15 amino acids. The CDR3 protein is CASSFRDSSYNEQYF. The CDR3 DNA reads TGTGCCAGCAGTTTCAGGGATAGCTCCTACAATGAGCAGTACTTC.

The chain combines TRBV6-6 with TRBJ2-1; D possibly corresponds to TRBD2 (5 bases). Trimming left V 6 bases short and J 8 bases short, with 11 bases between. Germline loops: CDR1 MNHNY, CDR2 SVGAGI (reference sequence). The CDR3 is made up of 12 amino acids. CDR3: CASRKLGDEQFF. CDR3 bases: TGTGCCAGCAGAAAACTAGGTGATGAGCAGTTCTTC.